These 19 T cell receptor beta chains share one sample of origin, sequenced in a study of Ad26.COV2.S vaccination and SARS-CoV-2 variants. Produced via immunoSEQ multiplex PCR; TCRdb's table is partial and in-frame only. The data contain around 500,000 clones, 80% to 90% of them singletons. Specified treatment: roughly 18 received Ad26.COV2.S at low or high dose, single or two shots; about five received placebo; per-sample allocation not given. Following the first vaccine or placebo injection, samples were taken on day 63. Source: peripheral blood, taken in a trial of Ad26.COV2.S vaccine versus placebo. Source of these receptors: a person aged 18-60 years who received the Ad26.COV2.S COVID-19 vaccine or a placebo.

The chain links TRBV7-9 to TRBJ1-5, with a weak D call TRBD1 (6 bases). Germline V gene data show CDR1 as SEHNR and CDR2 as FQNEAQ (reference sequence). With 1 base removed from V and 8 bases from J, the gap between germline ends came to 15 bases. CDR3 length equals 15 residues. The CDR3 sequence: CASSLDVGGGEPQHF. Written as DNA, the CDR3 is TGTGCCAGCAGCTTAGATGTAGGGGGGGGAGAGCCCCAGCATTTT.

This clone was recorded a few times. CDR3 DNA: TGTGCCAGCAAAGGAGGACTAGCGGGAGGCGAGCAGTTCTTC. Residues: CASKGGLAGGEQFF. The chain links TRBV2 to TRBJ2-1; 14 nucleotides align to TRBD2. CDR1 is SNHLY and CDR2 is FYNNEI in the germline V gene. The CDR3 contains 14 residues. V lost 7 bases, J lost 10 bases, and 6 bases stayed unmatched.

The chain is built from TRBV9 and TRBJ2-2, with 9 bases that match TRBD1. Germline CDR1 reads SGDLS; CDR2 reads YYNGEE. V lost 0 bases and J lost 8; bases outside the gene matches: 5. The CDR3 covers 15 residues. Here the CDR3 reads CASSVGGQGMGELFF. CDR3 bases: TGTGCCAGCAGCGTAGGAGGACAGGGGATGGGGGAGCTGTTTTTT.

This chain uses TRBV6-5 with TRBJ1-4, with 9 bases aligning to TRBD1. The junction had 1 base not matched to a gene; V was cut back by 0 bases and J by 8 bases. Germline V lookup: CDR1 MNHEY, CDR2 SVGAGI. The CDR3 has 14 amino acids. CDR3 coding DNA: TGTGCCAGCAGTTACTCCGGGACAGGGGAAAAACTGTTTTTT. The encoded protein is CASSYSGTGEKLFF.

A remark on this clone: Other DNA sequences from this sample encode an identical CDR3 as well. The V call is TRBV6-5, the J call TRBJ1-1, with 9 bases aligning to TRBD1. Germline V lookup: CDR1 MNHEY, CDR2 SVGAGI. This CDR3 is built from 13 residues. J was trimmed by 5 bases and V by 6 bases; bases with no gene match: 4. Here the CDR3 reads CASRGTGLTEAFF. CDR3 sequence (DNA): TGTGCCAGCAGGGGGACAGGGTTGACTGAAGCTTTCTTT.

The rearrangement uses TRBV27 and TRBJ1-1, with a weak D call TRBD1 (5 bases). Trimming removed 4 bases at V and 4 bases at J, with 13 bases between. This CDR3 has 14 residues. Germline V gene data show CDR1 as MNHEY and CDR2 as SMNVEV (reference sequence). Here the CDR3 reads CASSWGGGGTEAFF. In DNA form, the CDR3 reads TGTGCCAGCAGTTGGGGGGGTGGGGGCACTGAAGCTTTCTTT.

The V gene is TRBV4-3, the J gene TRBJ2-2; possibly TRBD1 or TRBD2 for D (5 bases each). The CDR3 runs 17 residues. Germline CDR1 and CDR2: LGHNA and YSLEER. V shed 0 bases and J shed 1 base, with 12 bases lying between them. CDR3 nucleotides: TGCGCCAGCAGCCAAGAGGCCGGGACGCTGAACACCGGGGAGCTGTTTTTT. Translating it yields CASSQEAGTLNTGELFF.

The chain joins TRBV2 to TRBJ1-6, with D uncertain. From germline, CDR1 is SNHLY and CDR2 FYNNEI. There are 16 residues in the CDR3. V was cut by 8 bases and J by 5 bases, with 19 bases left in between. The CDR3 DNA sequence: TGTGCCAGCGAGGTTAGGCTAATACGGGATAATTCACCCCTCCACTTT. Protein sequence: CASEVRLIRDNSPLHF.

V is TRBV28 and J is TRBJ1-5; perhaps TRBD1 as D (6 bases). The V and J ends lost 6 bases and 0 bases respectively, with 12 bases between them. Germline CDR1 reads MDHEN; CDR2 reads SYDVKM. This CDR3 is built from 15 residues. CDR3 coding DNA: TGTGCCAGCAGCTACGACAGGATTAGCAATCAGCCCCAGCATTTT. Translation gives CASSYDRISNQPQHF.

The chain combines TRBV7-9 with TRBJ2-2; 12 nucleotides agree with TRBD2. The germline V gene encodes CDR1 SEHNR and CDR2 FQNEAQ (reference sequence). V gave up 10 bases and J gave up 7 bases; unmatched junction bases: 7. The CDR3 sequence is 14 residues long. CDR3 DNA sequence: TGTGCCACCCTCACGGGACTAGCGGGCGGGGAGCTGTTTTTT. It encodes CATLTGLAGGELFF.

The chain joins TRBV5-3 to TRBJ2-2; 8 bases line up with TRBD2. TRBV5-3 is reported as an ORF; its role is uncertain. V was clipped by 0 bases and J by 0 bases; unmatched bases: 10. The CDR3 sequence is 19 residues long. CDR3 DNA sequence: TGTGCCAGAAGCTTGGGCCTAGCGGGCTCCCTTTCGAACACCGGGGAGCTGTTTTTT. Translated: CARSLGLAGSLSNTGELFF.

The chain recombines TRBV4-2 with TRBJ2-2; D gene ambiguous. Germline V CDR1 and CDR2: LGHNA, YNFKEQ. V lost 1 base and J lost 3, with 9 bases in between. The CDR3 contains 15 residues. CDR3 sequence: CASSQVSVDTGELFF. The CDR3 DNA sequence: TGTGCCAGCAGCCAAGTGAGCGTTGACACCGGGGAGCTGTTTTTT.

The chain joins TRBV7-2 to TRBJ2-1; D is undetermined. V was clipped by 1 base and J by 7 bases, with 14 bases between them. Germline V gene sequence: CDR1 SGHTA, CDR2 FQGNSA. This CDR3 has 15 amino acids. Here the CDR3 DNA reads TGTGCCAGCAGCTTAGGCTGGCAGGCCAGGAATGAGCAGTTCTTC. The encoded protein is CASSLGWQARNEQFF.

This clone appeared a single time. The chain combines TRBV5-8 with TRBJ1-6; D call uncertain. The germline gives CDR1 SGHTS, CDR2 YDEGEE. This CDR3 region has 15 residues. Deletions cut 5 bases from V and 9 bases from J, with 18 bases between. Here the CDR3 reads CASSFEAGEFSPLHF. In nucleotides, the CDR3 is TGTGCCAGCAGTTTCGAAGCCGGGGAATTTTCACCCCTCCACTTT. Based on the CDR3 plus reference TRBV5-8 and TRBJ1-6, the full variable domain is EAGVTQSPTHLIKTRGQQATLRCSPISGHTSVYWYQQALGLGLQFLLWYDEGEERNRGNFPPRFSGRQFPNYSSELNVNALELEDSALYLCASSFEAGEFSPLHFGNGTRLTVT.

The chain carries TRBV3-1 (or the pseudogene TRBV3-2) and TRBJ1-3; no firm D call. The CDR3 runs 16 residues. Between the trimmed V and J ends, which lost 1 base and 0 bases, there was a span of 10 bases. The germline V gene has CDR1 LGHDT and CDR2 YNNKEL (reference sequence). This CDR3 reads CASSQVPVHSGNTIYF. The CDR3 bases are TGTGCCAGCAGCCAAGTACCGGTGCACTCTGGAAACACCATATATTTT.

V gene TRBV18 combines with J gene TRBJ2-7; D gene unclear. The germline gives CDR1 KGHSH, CDR2 LQKENI. V dropped 5 bases and J dropped 0 bases, with 14 bases sitting between them. The CDR3 runs to 15 residues. Here the CDR3 reads CASSSRTESSYEQYF. The CDR3 bases are TGTGCCAGCTCATCCCGGACGGAGAGCTCCTACGAGCAGTACTTC.

The chain is built from TRBV5-1 and TRBJ2-7, with 9 bases matching TRBD1. This CDR3 has 15 amino acids. Germline trimming cut 0 bases from V and 3 bases from J; bases unmatched to any gene: 4. CDR1 is SGHRS, CDR2 YFSETQ, per germline. This CDR3 reads CASSLGGQGYYEQYF. CDR3 nucleotide sequence: TGCGCCAGCAGCTTGGGGGGACAGGGTTACTACGAGCAGTACTTC. Complete variable domain (other parts from reference TRBV5-1 and TRBJ2-7): KAGVTQTPRYLIKTRGQQVTLSCSPISGHRSVSWYQQTPGQGLQFLFEYFSETQRNKGNFPGRFSGRQFSNSRSEMNVSTLELGDSALYLCASSLGGQGYYEQYFGPGTRLTVT.

In this sample, this clone turned up once. J is TRBJ2-3 and V is TRBV24-1, with TRBD2 identical over 7 bases. The germline gives CDR1 KGHDR, CDR2 SFDVKD. J gave up 4 bases and V 4 bases, and 1 base lay outside the gene matches. CDR3 length: 13 amino acids. CDR3 loop: CATSDGRPDTQYF. The CDR3 region has the DNA TGTGCCACCAGTGACGGGAGGCCAGATACGCAGTATTTT.

V usage is TRBV9 and J usage is TRBJ2-3; TRBD2 matches at 16 bases. The CDR3 runs 19 residues. The V segment lost 0 bases and the J segment 6 bases; nucleotides outside the gene matches: 10. In germline, CDR1 is SGDLS, CDR2 YYNGEE. The CDR3 loop is CASSVASGTSGRAGDTQYF. The DNA of the CDR3 is TGTGCCAGCAGCGTAGCTTCAGGGACTAGCGGGAGGGCCGGGGATACGCAGTATTTT.